This T cell receptor beta chain was recorded in a study of blood T cells in healthy people across ages. Study observations and caveats: Naive T cell percentage strongly correlated with TCR beta diversity. Naive CD4+ cell counts and diversity both ran higher in long-lived than in aged donors.

Germline lookup yields CDR1 SGHTA and CDR2 FQGNSA. CDR3 length: 16 residues. Worth noting for this clonotype: The target antigen is unknown. At one end, the junction sequence differs from germline, possibly due to a read error.

Primers used in a second PCR of roughly 6 to 11 cycles were a sample-barcoded 5' primer and a J-beta primer mix. Every molecule of cDNA carried a tag from a template-switch adaptor with 12 random nucleotides. Samples each returned at least 2.5 million CDR3-containing paired-end reads. TCRdb re-called the 5' RACE reads with MiXCR, one entry per CDR3 protein. The sample contains about 970,000 distinct CDR3 sequences, roughly half of which appear only once. The chain recombines TRBV7-2 with TRBJ2-3; maybe TRBD1 (6 bases). This receptor was taken from a woman in her sixties or seventies in good health. Sequencing used blood. Here the CDR3 DNA reads TGTGCCAGCAGGTCCGCGGACAGAAGGGCGGCAGATACGCAGAATTTT. Its protein product is CASRSADRRAADTQNF. Complete variable domain (other parts from reference TRBV7-2 and TRBJ2-3): GAGVSQSPSNKVTEKGKDVELRCDPISGHTALYWYRQSLGQGLEFLIYFQGNSAPDKSGLPSDRFSAERTGGSVSTLTIQRTQQEDSAVYLCASRSADRRAADTQNFGPGTRLTVL.